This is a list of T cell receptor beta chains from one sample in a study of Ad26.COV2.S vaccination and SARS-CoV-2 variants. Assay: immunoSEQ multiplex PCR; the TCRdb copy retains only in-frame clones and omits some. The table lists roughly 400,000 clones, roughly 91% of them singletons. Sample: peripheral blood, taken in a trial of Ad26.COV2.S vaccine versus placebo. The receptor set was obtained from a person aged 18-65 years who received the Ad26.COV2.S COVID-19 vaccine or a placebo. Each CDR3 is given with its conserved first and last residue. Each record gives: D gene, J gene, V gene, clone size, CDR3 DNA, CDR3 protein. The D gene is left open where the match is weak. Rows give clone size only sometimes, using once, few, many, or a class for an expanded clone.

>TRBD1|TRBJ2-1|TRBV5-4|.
TGTGCCAGCAGCTCAAGGACAGGGGACTCCTACAATGAGCAGTTCTTC
CASSSRTGDSYNEQFF
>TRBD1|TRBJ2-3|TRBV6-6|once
TGTGCCAGCAGTTACTCTAAGGGACAGGGCCCAGATACGCAGTATTTT
CASSYSKGQGPDTQYF
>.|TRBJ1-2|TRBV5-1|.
TGCGCCAGCAGCTTGGCCGGGGGGGATTCCCCACAGGATAACTATGGCTACACCTTC
CASSLAGGDSPQDNYGYTF
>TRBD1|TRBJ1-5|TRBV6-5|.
TGTGCCAGCAGTACACGACAGGGGAGTCAGCCCCAGCATTTT
CASSTRQGSQPQHF
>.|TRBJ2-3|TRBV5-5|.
TGTGCCAGCAGATTACTAGTTTGGATCACAGATACGCAGTATTTT
CASRLLVWITDTQYF
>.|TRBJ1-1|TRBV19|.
TGTGCCAGTAGTATAGGGGGCCTTGGGGGCACTGAAGCTTTCTTT
CASSIGGLGGTEAFF
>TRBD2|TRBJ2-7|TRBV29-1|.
TGCAGCGTTGAAGACCCAGGACTAGCTAACGAGCAGTACTTC
CSVEDPGLANEQYF
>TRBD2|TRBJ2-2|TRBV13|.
TGTGCCAGCAGCCTGGGGGTAGCGGGAAAGCGGACCGGGGAGCTGTTTTTT
CASSLGVAGKRTGELFF
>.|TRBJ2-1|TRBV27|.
TGTGCCAGCAGTTTATACGCCTACAATGAGCAGTTCTTC
CASSLYAYNEQFF
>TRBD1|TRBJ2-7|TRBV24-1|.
TGTGCCACCAGTGACCTCGGACAGGGATCCTACGAGCAGTACTTC
CATSDLGQGSYEQYF
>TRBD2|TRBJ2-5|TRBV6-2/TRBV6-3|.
TGTGCCAGCAGCCCAATCGGGAGGCGAGAGACCCAGTACTTC
CASSPIGRRETQYF
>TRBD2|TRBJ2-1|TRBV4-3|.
TGCGCCAGCAGCCAAGACTTGACTAGCGCCAATGAGCAGTTCTTC
CASSQDLTSANEQFF
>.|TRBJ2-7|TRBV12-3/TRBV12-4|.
TGTGCCAGCAGTTTATCGGGAACAGGTTTCCTCTTC
CASSLSGTGFLF
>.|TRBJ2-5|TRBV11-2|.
TGTGCCAGCAGTACTAACAGGGAGCAAGAGACCCAGTACTTC
CASSTNREQETQYF
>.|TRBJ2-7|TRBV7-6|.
TGTGCCAGCAGCTTAAACACAGCCGTAGCCTCCTACGAGCAGTACTTC
CASSLNTAVASYEQYF
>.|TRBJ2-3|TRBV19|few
TGTGCCAGTAGTATAGGGGGGCATACGCAGTATTTT
CASSIGGHTQYF
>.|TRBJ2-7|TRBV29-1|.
TGCAGCGTTGGGACCTACGAGCAGTACTTC
CSVGTYEQYF
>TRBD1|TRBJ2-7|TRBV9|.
TGTGCCAGCAGCGTCGGACAGGGGATCTCCTACGAGCAGTACTTC
CASSVGQGISYEQYF
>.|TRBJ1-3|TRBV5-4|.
TGTGCCAGCAGCTATACAGGGTTTGGAAACACCATATATTTT
CASSYTGFGNTIYF
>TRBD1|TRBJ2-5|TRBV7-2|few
TGTGCCAGCAGCTTAGGGCCATCGGGACAGGTTCGGTACTTC
CASSLGPSGQVRYF
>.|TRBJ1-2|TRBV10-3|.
TGTGCCATCAGTGGGACAGATCCCGAACTTAACTATGGCTACACCTTC
CAISGTDPELNYGYTF
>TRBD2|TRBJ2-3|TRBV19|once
TGTGCCAGTAGTCCCCTAGCGGGCTCTCCATATACCACAGATACGCAGTATTTT
CASSPLAGSPYTTDTQYF
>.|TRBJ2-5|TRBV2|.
TGTGCCAGCATGTACAGGGTGAAAGAGACCCAGTACTTC
CASMYRVKETQYF
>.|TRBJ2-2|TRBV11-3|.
TGTGCCAGCAGCTTAGGAGGCGGTGCCGGGGAGCTGTTTTTT
CASSLGGGAGELFF
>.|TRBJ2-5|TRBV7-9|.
TGTGCCAGCAGCTTAGAGGGTGTGACGACCCAGTACTTC
CASSLEGVTTQYF
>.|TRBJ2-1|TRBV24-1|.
TGTGCCACCAGTGATATCGGAACTAGTAGGTACAATGAGCAGTTCTTC
CATSDIGTSRYNEQFF
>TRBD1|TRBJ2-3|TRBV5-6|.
TGTGCCAGCAGCCGATCCGACAGGGGAGTAGGGGATACGCAGTATTTT
CASSRSDRGVGDTQYF
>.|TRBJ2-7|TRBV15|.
TGTGCCACCAGCAGAGATGTAGGGAGCTCCTACGAGCAGTACTTC
CATSRDVGSSYEQYF
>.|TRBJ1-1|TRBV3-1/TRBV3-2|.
TGTGCCAGCAGCGACGCCGGGACGTATTCTGAAGCTTTCTTT
CASSDAGTYSEAFF
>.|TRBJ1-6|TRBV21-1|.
TGTGCCAGCAGCGGACTTCCCCGGCGATGGGACAGGCGGAATTCACCCCTCCACTTT
CASSGLPRRWDRRNSPLHF